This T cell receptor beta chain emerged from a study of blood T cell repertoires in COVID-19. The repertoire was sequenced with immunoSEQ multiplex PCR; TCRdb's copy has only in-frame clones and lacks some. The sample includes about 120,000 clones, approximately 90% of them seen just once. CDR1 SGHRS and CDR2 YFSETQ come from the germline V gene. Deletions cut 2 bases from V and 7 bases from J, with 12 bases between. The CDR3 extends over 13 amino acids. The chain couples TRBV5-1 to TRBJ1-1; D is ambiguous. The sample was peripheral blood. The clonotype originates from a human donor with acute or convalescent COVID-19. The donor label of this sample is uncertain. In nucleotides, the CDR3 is TGCGCCAGCAGCTTCCCGGGAACGGATGAAGCTTTCTTT. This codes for CASSFPGTDEAFF.